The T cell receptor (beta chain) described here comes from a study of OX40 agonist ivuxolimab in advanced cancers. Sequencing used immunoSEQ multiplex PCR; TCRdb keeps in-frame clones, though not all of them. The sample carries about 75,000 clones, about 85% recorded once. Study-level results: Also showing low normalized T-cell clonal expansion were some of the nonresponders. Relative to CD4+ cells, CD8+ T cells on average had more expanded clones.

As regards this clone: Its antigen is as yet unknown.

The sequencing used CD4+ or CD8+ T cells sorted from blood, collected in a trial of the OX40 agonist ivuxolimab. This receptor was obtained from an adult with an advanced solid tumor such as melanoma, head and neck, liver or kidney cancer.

This CDR3 is CASSPLAGTSITYEQYF. DNA for the CDR3: TGTGCCAGCAGCCCTCTAGCCGGGACTAGCATAACCTACGAGCAGTACTTC. V is TRBV7-6 and J is TRBJ2-7, with TRBD2 matching 9 bases. V was pared by 5 bases and J by 2 bases, with 13 bases of the junction left unmatched. Germline V CDR1 and CDR2: SGHVS, FNYEAQ. The length of the CDR3 is 17 residues.